Each of the 5 T cell receptor beta chains below was sequenced from the same sample in a study of blood T cell repertoires in COVID-19 (dated by TCRdb to about 2020). Receptor libraries were prepared by the immunoSEQ multiplex PCR assay. The clones in this table, taken by TCRdb from immuneACCESS, are in-frame only. Not every clone is retained; where verified, under half of the shortfall comes from an unresolved V gene, and the cause of the rest is unknown. This sample lists about 230,000 clones; approximately 86% were detected once. Over 0.95% of the sample is taken by the ten largest. Sequencing input: peripheral blood. Receptor source: a woman aged 30 to 39 with COVID-19, enrolled during active disease.

A single count supports this clone. The rearrangement joins TRBV7-2 to TRBJ1-3, with 8 bases fitting TRBD1. With 6 bases clipped from V and 3 bases from J, the junction kept 7 bases outside the gene matches. Germline V CDR1 and CDR2: SGHTA, FQGNSA. This CDR3 contains 15 residues. CDR3: CASRRGQGFGNTIYF. In DNA form, the CDR3 reads TGTGCCAGCAGAAGAGGACAGGGATTTGGAAACACCATATATTTT.

The chain couples TRBV6-6 to TRBJ2-4; TRBD1 aligns across 8 bases. With 2 bases clipped from V and 8 bases from J, the junction kept 5 bases outside the gene matches. The germline gives CDR1 MNHNY, CDR2 SVGAGI (reference sequence). The CDR3 covers 14 residues. The CDR3 bases are TGTGCCAGCAGTTACGGGGGACAGGTAGACATTCAGTACTTC. Its translation: CASSYGGQVDIQYF.

V usage is TRBV2 and J usage is TRBJ1-1; no clear D gene. Germline V CDR1 and CDR2: SNHLY, FYNNEI. V was shortened by 0 bases and J by 11 bases, with 16 bases between the two germline ends. The CDR3 has 14 amino acids. As DNA, the CDR3 is TGTGCCAGCAGTGAAGCGCTTCGAGGGTTAGTCGCTTTCTTT. This translates into CASSEALRGLVAFF. Complete variable domain (other parts from reference TRBV2 and TRBJ1-1): EPEVTQTPSHQVTQMGQEVILRCVPISNHLYFYWYRQILGQKVEFLVSFYNNEISEKSEIFDDQFSVERPDGSNFTLKIRSTKLEDSAMYFCASSEALRGLVAFFGQGTRLTVV.

The chain employs TRBV30 and TRBJ1-1; D gene unclear. The CDR3 has 11 amino acids. V gave up 1 base and J gave up 5 bases, with 5 bases separating them. The germline V gene encodes CDR1 GTSNPN and CDR2 SVGIG (reference sequence). CDR3 region: CAWSGRTEAFF. CDR3 bases: TGTGCCTGGAGTGGCAGGACTGAAGCTTTCTTT.

J is TRBJ2-1 and V is TRBV5-8; TRBD1 matches 7 bases. CDR3 length equals 14 residues. Germline V gives CDR1 SGHTS, CDR2 YDEGEE. V shed 4 bases, J shed 4 bases, and the junction held 5 bases outside the gene matches. The CDR3 is CASSHRDRYNEQFF. In DNA, the CDR3 is TGTGCCAGCAGCCACCGGGACAGATACAATGAGCAGTTCTTC.